These 24 T cell receptor beta chains were all obtained from the same sample, sequenced in a study of blood T cell repertoires in COVID-19. Sequencing used immunoSEQ multiplex PCR; TCRdb keeps in-frame clones, though not all of them. This table holds fewer than 250,000 clones, about 89% found once. Sequencing input: peripheral blood. All receptors derive from a woman aged 55-70 years who had recovered from COVID-19.

The chain joins TRBV3-1 (or the pseudogene TRBV3-2) to TRBJ2-1; 7 bases fit TRBD2. Trimming at V came to 0 bases and at J to 7 bases, leaving 3 bases not matched to a gene. The CDR3 runs to 14 residues. Germline values: CDR1 LGHDT, CDR2 YNNKEL (reference sequence). The CDR3: CASSQDWGGNEQFF. DNA of the CDR3: TGTGCCAGCAGCCAAGATTGGGGAGGGAATGAGCAGTTCTTC.

The chain links TRBV7-6 to TRBJ2-3; the match to TRBD2 covers 9 bases. Trimming took 1 base from V and 4 from J; bases not matched to a gene: 3. Per germline, CDR1 SGHVS and CDR2 FNYEAQ. The CDR3 loop spans 15 amino acids. The CDR3 sequence: CASSLGGGAPDTQYF. DNA for the CDR3: TGTGCCAGCAGCTTAGGCGGGGGGGCCCCAGATACGCAGTATTTT.

This clone was seen a few times. The rearrangement joins TRBV9 to TRBJ2-5; TRBD2 is a possible D gene (5 bases). The CDR3 has 15 amino acids. V lost 4 bases and J lost 2, with 15 bases in between. Germline lookup yields CDR1 SGDLS and CDR2 YYNGEE. The CDR3 sequence: CASSPGLVGQETQYF. For the CDR3, the DNA is TGTGCCAGCAGCCCCGGACTTGTGGGGCAAGAGACCCAGTACTTC.

The genes are TRBV27 and TRBJ2-7; TRBD1 is a possible D gene (6 bases). CDR1 and CDR2 (germline): MNHEY, SMNVEV (reference sequence). The CDR3 is 13 residues long. The germline V and J ends were trimmed by 1 base and 9 bases, with 13 bases remaining between them. The CDR3 coding sequence is TGTGCCAGCAGTTTATTTAGGGGGTTCGGGCAGTACTTC. This gives the protein CASSLFRGFGQYF.

This sequence joins TRBV5-1 and TRBJ1-6; 7 bases agree with TRBD1. The length of the CDR3 is 19 residues. The V gene's germline CDR1 is SGHRS and CDR2 YFSETQ. The V and J ends lost 0 bases and 0 bases, in that order; junction bases with no gene match: 9. CDR3 sequence: CASSLDGTAFYSYNSPLHF. The CDR3 DNA sequence: TGCGCCAGCAGCTTGGACGGGACAGCCTTCTACTCCTATAATTCACCCCTCCACTTT.

This rearrangement joins TRBV19 to TRBJ2-7; no clear D. V lost 5 bases and J lost 2, with 7 bases in between. This CDR3 region has 12 residues. Germline V lookup: CDR1 LNHDA, CDR2 SQIVND (reference sequence). CDR3 loop: CASSLEPYEQYF. CDR3 sequence (DNA): TGTGCCAGTAGTCTGGAGCCCTACGAGCAGTACTTC.

The chain couples TRBV7-2 to TRBJ2-2, with TRBD1 matching 8 bases. Germline-derived CDR1 and CDR2 are SGHTA and FQGNSA. The CDR3 covers 16 residues. The V segment lost 5 bases and the J segment 5 bases; nucleotides outside the gene matches: 10. Here the CDR3 DNA reads TGTGCCAGCAGCCCCCGGACAGGGACTGTTACCGGGGAGCTGTTTTTT. This codes for CASSPRTGTVTGELFF.

The genes are TRBV6-5 and TRBJ1-5, with a tentative D call TRBD1 (5 bases). The CDR3 runs 13 residues. Germline V gene data show CDR1 as MNHEY and CDR2 as SVGAGI. Trimming took off 8 bases at V and 4 bases at J, with 12 bases between the two ends. CDR3 nucleotides: TGTGCCAGCGGGGAGGGGAGGAATCAGCCCCAGCATTTT. Translation gives CASGEGRNQPQHF.

The rearrangement uses TRBV7-8 and TRBJ1-2, with 7 bases aligning to TRBD1. Looked up from germline, CDR1 is SGHVS and CDR2 is FQNEAQ. The trim removed 7 bases at V and 4 bases at J, leaving 12 bases unmatched. CDR3 size: 15 residues. The CDR3 bases are TGTGCCAGCATCGGCCCGACGTCAGGGGGCTATGGCTACACCTTC. It translates to CASIGPTSGGYGYTF.

The CDR3 bases are TGTGCCAGCAGTTCCTCGGGACAGGTCTTTGAAAAACTGTTTTTT. Translated, it gives CASSSSGQVFEKLFF. The genes are TRBV28 and TRBJ1-4; TRBD1 aligns across 8 bases. CDR1 MDHEN and CDR2 SYDVKM come from the germline V gene. The length of the CDR3 is 15 residues. The V segment lost 4 bases and the J segment 7 bases; nucleotides outside the gene matches: 8.

The V call is TRBV7-2, the J call TRBJ2-1; 7 nucleotides line up with TRBD1. V shed 4 bases, J shed 6 bases, and the junction held 9 bases outside the gene matches. The CDR3 is 15 residues long. Germline V gene data show CDR1 as SGHTA and CDR2 as FQGNSA. The CDR3 DNA is TGTGCCAGCAGCTCAGGACAGGTCGATGGCAATGAGCAGTTCTTC. Protein sequence: CASSSGQVDGNEQFF.

V is TRBV7-8 and J is TRBJ1-2; D gene ambiguous. Trimming removed 1 base at V and 3 bases at J, with 12 bases between. There are 15 residues in the CDR3. Germline lookup yields CDR1 SGHVS and CDR2 FQNEAQ. CDR3 in DNA: TGTGCCAGCAGCTTAGATGGAGGGCCCCACTATGGCTACACCTTC. Its protein product is CASSLDGGPHYGYTF. Based on the CDR3 plus reference TRBV7-8 and TRBJ1-2, the full variable domain is GAGVSQSPRYKVAKRGQDVALRCDPISGHVSLFWYQQALGQGPEFLTYFQNEAQLDKSGLPSDRFFAERPEGSVSTLKIQRTQQEDSAVYLCASSLDGGPHYGYTFGSGTRLTVV.

CDR3 nucleotide sequence: TGTGCCAGCAGCCCGGGACTAGCTACCGACGAGCAGTACTTC. Its translation: CASSPGLATDEQYF. The genes are TRBV28 and TRBJ2-7, with 9 bases lining up with TRBD2. The CDR3 loop spans 14 amino acids. Germline V CDR1 and CDR2: MDHEN, SYDVKM. The V gene end was trimmed by 6 bases and the J gene end by 5 bases; junction bases not matched to a gene: 8.

This clone showed up just once. V gene TRBV7-2 combines with J gene TRBJ2-7; 9 bases are shared with TRBD2. Trimming removed 3 bases from V and 0 bases from J; junction bases left unmatched: 6. The germline gives CDR1 SGHTA, CDR2 FQGNSA. The CDR3 runs 16 residues. The CDR3 sequence is CASSFSAGGSSYEQYF. The CDR3, as DNA: TGTGCCAGCAGCTTTTCCGCGGGGGGGAGCTCCTACGAGCAGTACTTC. Full variable domain (missing parts from reference TRBV7-2 and TRBJ2-7): GAGVSQSPSNKVTEKGKDVELRCDPISGHTALYWYRQSLGQGLEFLIYFQGNSAPDKSGLPSDRFSAERTGGSVSTLTIQRTQQEDSAVYLCASSFSAGGSSYEQYFGPGTRLTVT.

The chain uses TRBV9 and TRBJ2-5, with TRBD1 as a possible D gene (5 bases). Germline V CDR1 and CDR2: SGDLS, YYNGEE. Trimming took 4 bases from V and 5 from J, leaving 18 bases between them. The CDR3 runs to 15 residues. As DNA, the CDR3 is TGTGCCAGCAGCCCACCAGGGCGCTACCGGGAGACCCAGTACTTC. This encodes CASSPPGRYRETQYF.

This chain uses TRBV28 with TRBJ1-5, with D perhaps matching TRBD1 (6 bases). V was pared by 5 bases and J by 7 bases, with 15 bases between. The CDR3 is 14 amino acids. From germline, CDR1 is MDHEN and CDR2 SYDVKM. The CDR3 here is CASSPTGRVQPQHF. The CDR3 DNA reads as TGTGCCAGCAGTCCAACAGGGAGGGTACAGCCCCAGCATTTT.

V and J are TRBV4-1 and TRBJ2-2; a possible D gene is TRBD2 (5 bases). CDR1 MGHRA and CDR2 YSYEKL come from the germline V gene. The CDR3 spans 15 residues. V was pared by 2 bases and J by 3 bases, with 10 bases between. CDR3 in DNA: TGCGCCAGCAGCCAACGAACTAGTTACACCGGGGAGCTGTTTTTT. Protein sequence: CASSQRTSYTGELFF.

Here the CDR3 reads CASSLPLARTYEQFF. The CDR3 nucleotides are TGTGCCAGCAGCTTACCCCTAGCTAGGACCTATGAGCAGTTCTTC. V and J are TRBV11-2 and TRBJ2-1; the D gene is possibly TRBD2 (5 bases). The CDR3 has 15 residues. Trimming took off 2 bases at V and 8 bases at J, with 16 bases between the two ends. CDR1 SGHAT and CDR2 FQNNGV come from the germline V gene.

V usage is TRBV28 and J usage is TRBJ1-5; 10 positions match TRBD1. Germline CDR1 is MDHEN and CDR2 is SYDVKM. With 5 bases clipped from V and 1 base from J, the junction kept 14 bases outside the gene matches. CDR3 length equals 19 residues. The CDR3, as DNA: TGTGCCAGCAGTATATCTCCGGGACAGGGGATGGTCAGCAATCAGCCCCAGCATTTT. This codes for CASSISPGQGMVSNQPQHF.

The chain joins TRBV7-2 to TRBJ2-7, with D uncertain. V lost 1 base and J 0 bases, leaving 13 bases between the germline ends. CDR3 length: 16 residues. CDR1 is SGHTA, CDR2 FQGNSA, per germline. CDR3 amino acids: CASSLGSAGASYEQYF. The CDR3 DNA reads as TGTGCCAGCAGCTTAGGGTCAGCAGGCGCCTCCTACGAGCAGTACTTC.

The table lists this clone with a count of one. The V gene is TRBV11-3, the J gene TRBJ2-1; 9 bases line up with TRBD2. Trimming cost V 1 base and J 4 bases; bases outside gene matches: 2. This CDR3 contains 15 residues. CDR1 is SGHNT, CDR2 YENEEA, per germline. The CDR3 is CASSLGSGGYNEQFF. In nucleotides, the CDR3 is TGTGCCAGCAGCTTAGGTAGCGGGGGTTACAATGAGCAGTTCTTC.

The chain combines TRBV29-1 with TRBJ2-1; possibly TRBD2 for D (5 bases). CDR1 is SQVTM, CDR2 ANQGSEA, per germline. The length of the CDR3 is 18 residues. V shed 8 bases and J shed 7 bases, with 33 bases lying between them. The CDR3 sequence: CSLLTGFPSSPLNNEQFF. In nucleotides, the CDR3 is TGCAGCCTTCTAACGGGGTTTCCCTCTTCCCCTCTTAATAATGAGCAGTTCTTC.

The chain couples TRBV5-1 to TRBJ2-2, with 10 bases identical to TRBD2. The CDR3 totals 18 residues. Looked up from germline, CDR1 is SGHRS and CDR2 is YFSETQ. V shed 4 bases, J shed 0 bases, and the junction held 9 bases outside the gene matches. CDR3 sequence reads: CASSRGSGGSSNTGELFF. As DNA, the CDR3 is TGCGCCAGCAGCCGAGGTAGCGGGGGGTCTTCGAACACCGGGGAGCTGTTTTTT.

This chain joins TRBV18 and TRBJ1-3, with D hard to call. The CDR3 sequence is 17 residues long. CDR1 is KGHSH, CDR2 LQKENI, per germline. Between the trimmed V and J ends, which lost 2 bases and 0 bases, there was a span of 14 bases. CDR3 in amino acids: CASSPIHGQSSGNTIYF. In DNA, the CDR3 is TGTGCCAGCTCACCAATTCATGGGCAGAGCTCTGGAAACACCATATATTTT.